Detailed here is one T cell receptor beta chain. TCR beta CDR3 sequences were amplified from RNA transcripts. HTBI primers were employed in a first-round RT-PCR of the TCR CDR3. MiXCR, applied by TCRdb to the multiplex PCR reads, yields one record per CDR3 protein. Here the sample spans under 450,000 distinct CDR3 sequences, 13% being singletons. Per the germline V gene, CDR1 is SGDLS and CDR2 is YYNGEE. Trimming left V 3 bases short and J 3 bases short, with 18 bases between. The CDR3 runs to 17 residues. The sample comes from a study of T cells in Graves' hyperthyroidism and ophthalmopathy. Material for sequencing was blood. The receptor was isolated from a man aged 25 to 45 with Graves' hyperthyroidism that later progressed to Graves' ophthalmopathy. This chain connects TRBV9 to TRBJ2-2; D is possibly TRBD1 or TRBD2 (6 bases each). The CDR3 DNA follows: TGTGCCAGCAGCGAGCGGTTCCAGGGGAGGTACACCGGGGAGCTGTTTTTT. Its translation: CASSERFQGRYTGELFF.